One TCR beta chain is described in this entry. Its matching antigen is unknown. The CDR3 is made up of 16 amino acids. Germline CDR1 and CDR2: SNHLY and FYNNEI. The V end was cut by 6 bases, the J end by 4 bases, with 18 bases between. The library put unique molecular identifiers onto individual cDNA molecules. TCRdb reanalysed the RACE reads using MiXCR and keeps one entry per CDR3 protein. The sample lists tens of thousands of distinct CDR3 sequences, roughly a tenth occurring once. The time point here: patch test 3, about 24 weeks after DPC sensitization. Treatment: therapeutic diphenylcyclopropenone sensitization with weekly scalp DPC. The data belong to a study of human T cells and chemical hapten exposure. Study outcomes and limitations: The study found that DPC sensitization did not change TCRs above 1 in 1000 frequency. Counts of expanded TCRs at PT1 were positively correlated with patch test score.

This clonotype was obtained from a woman aged 25 to 39 with alopecia areata. Some clones in this sample may be carry-over from other donors' samples. Sequenced material: whole blood, taken in connection with sensitization to the hapten diphenylcyclopropenone (DPC). V and J are TRBV2 and TRBJ2-2, with D perhaps matching TRBD1 or TRBD2 (5 bases each). The CDR3 loop is CASRGTAGSVTGELFF. CDR3 in DNA: TGTGCCAGCAGAGGGACGGCCGGTTCGGTCACCGGGGAGCTGTTTTTT.